This TCR beta chain was sequenced for a study of cytomegalovirus exposure and HLA in healthy donors. The CDR3 has 11 residues. The germline CDR1 and CDR2 sequences are SQVTM and ANQGSEA. V dropped 4 bases and J dropped 8 bases, with 11 bases sitting between them. The PCR was carried out with 60 Vbeta primers and 13 Jbeta primers. The method was immunoSEQ multiplex PCR; TCRdb's version includes in-frame clones alone and lacks a portion of them. The profile shows 130,000 to 150,000 clones, 70% to 85% of them singletons. The rearrangement joins TRBV29-1 to TRBJ1-2; D is uncertain. The sequence came from a man aged 40-49 years in good health and CMV-seropositive. Material: PBMCs. The CDR3 DNA reads as TGCAGCGTTGGGGGAGGTGGGGGCTACACCTTC. It encodes CSVGGGGGYTF.